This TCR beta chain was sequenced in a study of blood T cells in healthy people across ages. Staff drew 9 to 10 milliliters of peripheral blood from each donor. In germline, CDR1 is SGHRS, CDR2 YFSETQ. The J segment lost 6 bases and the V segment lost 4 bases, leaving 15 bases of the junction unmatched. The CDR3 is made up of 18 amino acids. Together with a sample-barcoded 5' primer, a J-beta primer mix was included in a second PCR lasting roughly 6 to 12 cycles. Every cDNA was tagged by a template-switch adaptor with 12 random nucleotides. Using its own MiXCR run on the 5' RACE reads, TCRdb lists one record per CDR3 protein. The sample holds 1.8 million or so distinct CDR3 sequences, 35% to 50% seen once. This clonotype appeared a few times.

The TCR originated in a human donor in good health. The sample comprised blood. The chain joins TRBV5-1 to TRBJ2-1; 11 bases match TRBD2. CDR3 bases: TGCGCCAGCAGCGCTAAACTAGCGGGAGATACGACTCTCAATGAGCAGTTCTTC. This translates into CASSAKLAGDTTLNEQFF.